These 9 T cell receptor beta chains came from one sample sequenced in a study of blood T cell repertoires in COVID-19. Generated by immunoSEQ multiplex PCR, the TCRdb table keeps only in-frame clones and is missing some. The data show 65,000 to 100,000 clones, with about 80% seen just once and 10% to 15% held by the top ten. Source material: peripheral blood. These receptors all come from a human donor in a cohort sampled during active COVID-19.

The V gene is TRBV5-8, the J gene TRBJ2-1; TRBD1 might be the D (6 bases). Germline V lookup: CDR1 SGHTS, CDR2 YDEGEE. The CDR3 loop spans 15 amino acids. The ends were cut back, 6 bases at V and 3 bases at J, with 16 bases in the middle. The CDR3 loop is CASKYAGTHYNEQFF. The CDR3 coding sequence is TGTGCCAGCAAATATGCCGGGACACACTACAATGAGCAGTTCTTC.

V gene TRBV27 combines with J gene TRBJ1-2, with 8 bases matching TRBD1. Germline V gives CDR1 MNHEY, CDR2 SMNVEV (reference sequence). Unmatched junction bases numbered 12, after V lost 5 bases and J lost 1 base. CDR3 length equals 17 residues. The CDR3 DNA follows: TGTGCCAGCAGTCTTACTCACGGGACAGGTTATAACTATGGCTACACCTTC. It codes for CASSLTHGTGYNYGYTF.

This chain joins TRBV11-2 and TRBJ2-5; 7 positions match TRBD1. V was clipped by 4 bases and J by 3 bases; unmatched bases: 8. This CDR3 comprises 15 residues. CDR1 and CDR2 from the germline V gene are SGHAT and FQNNGV. The CDR3 DNA sequence: TGTGCCAGCAGCTCCCTAAAGGGACAGAAAGAGACCCAGTACTTC. Encoded protein: CASSSLKGQKETQYF.

The chain joins TRBV3-1 (or the pseudogene TRBV3-2) to TRBJ2-7; D call uncertain. The germline gives CDR1 LGHDT, CDR2 YNNKEL (reference sequence). V was pared by 4 bases and J by 1 base, with 5 bases between. The CDR3 is made up of 12 amino acids. This chain's CDR3 is CASSRTSYEQYF. CDR3 in DNA: TGTGCCAGCAGCCGCACTTCCTACGAGCAGTACTTC.

This clone was recorded a few times. The genes are TRBV4-1 and TRBJ1-6; tentative D call: TRBD1 (5 bases). CDR3 length: 15 amino acids. CDR1 and CDR2 from the germline V gene are MGHRA and YSYEKL. V dropped 0 bases and J dropped 9 bases, with 12 bases sitting between them. The CDR3 here is CASSQEGLGGSPLHF. The CDR3 bases are TGCGCCAGCAGCCAAGAGGGACTGGGGGGTTCACCCCTCCACTTT.

The chain carries TRBV19 and TRBJ1-1, with D tentatively TRBD1 (5 bases). V lost 3 bases and J 7 bases, leaving 9 bases between the germline ends. The germline CDR1 and CDR2 sequences are LNHDA and SQIVND (reference sequence). This CDR3 region has 12 residues. CDR3 sequence: CASSMGLSEAFF. In nucleotides, the CDR3 is TGTGCCAGTAGTATGGGGCTCAGTGAAGCTTTCTTT.

This clone was observed a handful of times. The J gene is TRBJ1-6, the V gene TRBV2, with D possibly being TRBD1 (6 bases). From germline, CDR1 is SNHLY and CDR2 FYNNEI. Trimming shortened V by 5 bases and J by 11 bases, and 10 bases separated the two germline ends. This CDR3 region has 12 residues. In nucleotides, the CDR3 is TGTGCCAGCAGTCCGACAGGTCCACCCCTCCACTTT. It translates to CASSPTGPPLHF.

The gene calls are TRBV5-1 and TRBJ1-2; no clear D gene. The germline CDR1 and CDR2 sequences are SGHRS and YFSETQ. With 4 bases removed from V and 8 bases from J, the gap between germline ends came to 15 bases. CDR3 size: 13 residues. The CDR3 region is CASSPLTGQGYTF. The CDR3 DNA reads as TGCGCCAGCAGCCCCCTGACGGGTCAGGGCTACACCTTC.

The chain employs TRBV14 and TRBJ2-7; 9 nucleotides agree with TRBD1. With 3 bases clipped from V and 1 base from J, the junction kept 4 bases outside the gene matches. This CDR3 comprises 15 residues. Per the germline V gene, CDR1 is SGHDN and CDR2 is FVKESK. The CDR3, as DNA: TGTGCCAGCAGCCAGCTTGGGACAGGGTCCTACGAGCAGTACTTC. Encoded protein: CASSQLGTGSYEQYF.